Presented here are 3 T cell receptor beta chains from one specimen sequenced in a study of spatial heterogeneity in lung cancer. Described time point: sample taken at primary tumor resection. Extraction of whole RNA from tumor, nontumor lung or frozen PBMC preceded unsorted sequencing. Using its own MiXCR run on the 5' RACE reads, TCRdb lists one record per CDR3 protein. The table includes approximately 4,600 distinct CDR3 sequences, over 20% detected once. This sample comprised normal lung tissue next to the tumor, obtained at surgery. The receptors stem from a female donor with early-stage non-small cell lung cancer.

A remark on this clonotype: As an off-target read in a library built for alpha chains, this beta chain has a frequency of little significance. This sequence joins TRBV2 and TRBJ1-5, with unresolved D. CDR3 length equals 13 residues. Germline V gives CDR1 SNHLY, CDR2 FYNNEI. The CDR3: CATTGQLGQPQHF. CDR3 in DNA: TGTGCGACAACTGGGCAGTTAGGGCAGCCCCAGCATTTT.

By share, this clonotype counts as medium-sized. Since the library was made to target alpha chains, this beta chain is a stray read and its abundance is not meaningful. The gene calls are TRBV7-8 and TRBJ2-1; 8 bases match TRBD2. Germline V gene sequence: CDR1 SGHVS, CDR2 FQNEAQ. CDR3 size: 14 residues. The V gene end was trimmed by 4 bases and the J gene end by 6 bases; junction bases not matched to a gene: 5. The CDR3 loop is CASSYRLASNEQFF. CDR3 in DNA: TGTGCCAGCAGCTACCGACTAGCGAGCAATGAGCAGTTCTTC.

In its sample, this clonotype was seen many times. This beta chain was picked up by a library intended for alpha chains and is off target, so its count carries little meaning. The gene calls are TRBV6-2 or TRBV6-3 and TRBJ1-1; tentatively, D is TRBD1 (5 bases). This CDR3 is 15 amino acids long. Germline CDR1 MNHEY, CDR2 SVGEGT. Trimming removed 4 bases at V and 2 bases at J, with 14 bases between. CDR3 loop: CASSSLGGSNTEAFF. The CDR3 region has the DNA TGTGCCAGCAGTTCACTTGGGGGGAGCAACACTGAAGCTTTCTTT.